A single count supports the clone carrying this TCR beta chain. Its antigen is not known. The CDR3 has 13 residues. The V gene's germline CDR1 is SGHNT and CDR2 YYREEE (reference sequence). Trimming took 4 bases from V and 5 from J; bases not matched to a gene: 5. These data originate in a study of radiation and T cells in renal cell carcinoma. Across the whole study: Nephrectomy followed 15 Gy stereotactic body radiation by 4 weeks. The study, taken as a whole, reports: Without pretreatment biopsies, baseline tumor clonotype presence was undetermined.

Method: immunoSEQ multiplex PCR; TCRdb's copy keeps in-frame clones and lacks some. Of around 130,000 clones in the sample, more than 75% are singletons; the top ten hold 4.5% to 7.5%. As for time point: blood 2 weeks post-SBRT. Treatment reported: 15 Gy SBRT to primary tumor, nephrectomy 4 weeks later. Radiation-treated patients gave blood at baseline, week 2 and week 4. The chain couples TRBV5-4 to TRBJ2-5; 7 bases align to TRBD2. Specimen: blood, collected from a patient whose treatment included radiotherapy and nephrectomy. The TCR originated in a woman in her 70s with renal cell carcinoma. CDR3 in DNA: TGTGCCAGCAGCCTGGGGGGGGTGGAGACCCAGTACTTC. It is translated as CASSLGGVETQYF. Looking up the rest from reference TRBV5-4 and TRBJ2-5 gives the full variable domain: ETGVTQSPTHLIKTRGQQVTLRCSSQSGHNTVSWYQQALGQGPQFIFQYYREEENGRGNFPPRFSGLQFPNYSSELNVNALELDDSALYLCASSLGGVETQYFGPGTRLLVL.